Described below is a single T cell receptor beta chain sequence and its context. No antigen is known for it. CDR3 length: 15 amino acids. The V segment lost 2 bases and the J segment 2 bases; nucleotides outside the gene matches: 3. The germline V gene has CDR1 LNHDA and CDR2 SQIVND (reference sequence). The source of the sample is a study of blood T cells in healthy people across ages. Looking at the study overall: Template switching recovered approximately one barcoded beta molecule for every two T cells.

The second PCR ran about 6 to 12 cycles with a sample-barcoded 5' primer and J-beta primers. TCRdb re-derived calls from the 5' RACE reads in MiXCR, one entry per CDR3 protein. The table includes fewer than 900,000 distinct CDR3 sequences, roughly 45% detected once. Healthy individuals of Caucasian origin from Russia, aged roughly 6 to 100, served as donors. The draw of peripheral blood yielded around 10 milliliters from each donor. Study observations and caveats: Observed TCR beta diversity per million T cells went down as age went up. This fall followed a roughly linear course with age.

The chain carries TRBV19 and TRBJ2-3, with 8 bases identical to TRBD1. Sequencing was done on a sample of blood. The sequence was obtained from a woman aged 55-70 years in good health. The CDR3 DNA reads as TGTGCCAGTAGTATAAGGGACAGGACCACAGATACGCAGTATTTT. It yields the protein CASSIRDRTTDTQYF.